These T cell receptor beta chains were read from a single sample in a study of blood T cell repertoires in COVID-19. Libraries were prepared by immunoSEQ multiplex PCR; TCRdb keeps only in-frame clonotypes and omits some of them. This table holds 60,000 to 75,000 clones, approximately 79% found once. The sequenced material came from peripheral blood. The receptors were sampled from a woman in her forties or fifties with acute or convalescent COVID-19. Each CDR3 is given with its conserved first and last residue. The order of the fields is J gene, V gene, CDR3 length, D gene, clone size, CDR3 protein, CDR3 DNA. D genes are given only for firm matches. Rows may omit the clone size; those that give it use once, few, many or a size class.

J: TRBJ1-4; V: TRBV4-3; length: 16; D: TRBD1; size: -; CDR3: CASSQGNQGVNEKLFF; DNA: TGCGCCAGCAGCCAAGGCAATCAGGGGGTTAATGAAAAACTGTTTTTT
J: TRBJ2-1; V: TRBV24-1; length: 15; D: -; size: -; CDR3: CATSQAGGGENEQFF; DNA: TGTGCCACCTCCCAGGCGGGCGGAGGGGAAAATGAGCAGTTCTTC
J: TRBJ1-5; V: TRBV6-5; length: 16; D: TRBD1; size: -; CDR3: CASSYSGTGSNQPQHF; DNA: TGTGCCAGCAGTTACTCTGGGACAGGGAGCAATCAGCCCCAGCATTTT
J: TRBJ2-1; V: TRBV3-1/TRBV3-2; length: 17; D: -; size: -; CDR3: CASSPTYRGGRGNEQFF; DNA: TGTGCCAGCAGCCCAACTTACCGGGGTGGGAGGGGGAATGAGCAGTTCTTC
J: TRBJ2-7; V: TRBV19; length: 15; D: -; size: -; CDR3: CASSIYGALGYEQYF; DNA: TGTGCCAGTAGTATATATGGGGCTCTCGGCTACGAGCAGTACTTC
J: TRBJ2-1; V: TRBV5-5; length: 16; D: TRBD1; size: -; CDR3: CASSLVAQTGTNEQFF; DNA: TGTGCCAGCAGCTTGGTGGCCCAGACAGGGACCAATGAGCAGTTCTTC
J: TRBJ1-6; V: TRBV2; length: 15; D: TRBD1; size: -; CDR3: CASSTQGVKNSPLHF; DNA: TGTGCCAGCAGTACCCAGGGGGTAAAAAATTCACCCCTCCACTTT
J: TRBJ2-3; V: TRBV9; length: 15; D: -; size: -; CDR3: CASSVRADSTDTQYF; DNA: TGTGCCAGCAGCGTCCGAGCGGATAGCACAGATACGCAGTATTTT
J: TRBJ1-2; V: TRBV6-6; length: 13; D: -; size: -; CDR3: CASSTRQVSGYTF; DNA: TGTGCCAGCAGTACGAGACAGGTCTCTGGCTACACCTTC
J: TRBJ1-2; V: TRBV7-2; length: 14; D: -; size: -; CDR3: CASSASGGKAGYTF; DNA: TGTGCCAGCAGCGCCAGCGGGGGGAAGGCTGGCTACACCTTC
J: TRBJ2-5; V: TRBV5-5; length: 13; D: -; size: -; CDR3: CASSRRGGETQYF; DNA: TGTGCCAGCAGTAGAAGAGGGGGTGAGACCCAGTACTTC
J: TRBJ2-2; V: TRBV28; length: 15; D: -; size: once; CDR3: CASTRDIANTGELFF; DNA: TGTGCCAGCACAAGGGACATAGCTAACACCGGGGAGCTGTTTTTT
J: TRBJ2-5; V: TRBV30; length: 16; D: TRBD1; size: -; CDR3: CAWSDPRDRGRETQYF; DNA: TGTGCCTGGAGTGACCCTCGGGACAGGGGGAGGGAGACCCAGTACTTC
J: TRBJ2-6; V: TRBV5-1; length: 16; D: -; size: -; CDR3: CASSRSRDSGANVLTF; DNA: TGCGCCAGCAGTAGGAGCCGGGATTCTGGGGCCAACGTCCTGACTTTC
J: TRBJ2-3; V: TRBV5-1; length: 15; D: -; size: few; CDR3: CASSLYAGSTDTQYF; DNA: TGCGCCAGCAGCTTGTACGCGGGAAGTACAGATACGCAGTATTTT
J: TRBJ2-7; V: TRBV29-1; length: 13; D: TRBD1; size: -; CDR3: CSVDGTDPYEQYF; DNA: TGCAGCGTTGACGGGACAGATCCCTACGAGCAGTACTTC